Many counts were recorded for the clone carrying this T cell receptor beta chain. Antigen specificity is unknown. These data belong to a study of T cells in Graves' hyperthyroidism and ophthalmopathy. Study as a whole: At initial diagnosis, before any treatment had begun, peripheral blood was obtained.

Amplification of TCR beta CDR3 regions used RNA as the template. A first-round RT-PCR of the TCR CDR3 used the HTBI primer set. TCRdb passed the multiplex PCR reads through MiXCR, listing each CDR3 protein once. The table shows 300,000 to 400,000 distinct CDR3 sequences, with 13% to 15% occurring only once. The diagnoses drew upon clinical symptoms, serum thyroxine and TRAb, thyroid ultrasound and orbital computed tomography. CDR3 length equals 13 residues. The V and J ends lost 6 bases and 1 base, in that order; junction bases with no gene match: 2. The study, taken as a whole, reports: Among clonotypes expanded in thyroid above 0.001, most were also found in blood.

Sequencing used blood. The chain carries TRBV12-3 or TRBV12-4 and TRBJ2-5, with 7 bases lining up with TRBD1. The receptor was derived from a woman younger than 45 with Graves' ophthalmopathy. The DNA for the CDR3 is TGTGCCAGCAGCGACAGGGTCCAAGAGACCCAGTACTTC. Residues: CASSDRVQETQYF.